This TCR beta chain came from a study of Ad26.COV2.S vaccination and SARS-CoV-2 variants. Study context: The donor was enrolled in the Ad26.COV2.S arm of the COV1001 trial. Ad26.COV2.S was injected intramuscularly once or twice, 56 days apart.

Regarding treatment: around 19 received Ad26.COV2.S at low or high dose, single or two shots; roughly 5 received placebo; per-sample allocation not given. Specimen acquisition occurred on day 63 following the initial vaccine or placebo injection. Of note for this clone: Antigen specificity is unknown. Germline is not matched at one junction end, which may reflect a read error.

Study-level points and caveats: Vaccinees and placebo recipients showed similar non-spike TCR breadth.

The data were produced by immunoSEQ multiplex PCR, yet TCRdb's version contains in-frame clones alone and is incomplete. The profile shows some 370,000 clones, roughly 85% of them singletons. Source: peripheral blood, taken in a trial of Ad26.COV2.S vaccine versus placebo. This clonotype originated in a person aged 18-65 years who received the Ad26.COV2.S COVID-19 vaccine or a placebo.

Here the CDR3 DNA reads TGCAGTGCTAGAGATCGACACGACATCTTC. This sequence encodes CSARDRHDIF. This rearrangement joins TRBV20-1 to TRBJ2-1; no clear D gene. The CDR3 is made up of 10 amino acids. CDR1 and CDR2 from the germline V gene are DFQATT and SNEGSKA (reference sequence).